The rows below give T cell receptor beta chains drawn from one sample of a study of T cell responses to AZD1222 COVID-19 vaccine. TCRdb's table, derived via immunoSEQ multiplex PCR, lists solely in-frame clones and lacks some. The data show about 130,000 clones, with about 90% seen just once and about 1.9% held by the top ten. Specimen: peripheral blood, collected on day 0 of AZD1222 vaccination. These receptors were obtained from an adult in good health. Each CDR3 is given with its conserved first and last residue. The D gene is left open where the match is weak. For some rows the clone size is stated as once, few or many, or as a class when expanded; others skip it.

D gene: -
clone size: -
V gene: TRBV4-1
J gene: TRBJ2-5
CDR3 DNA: TGCGCCAGCAGCCAAGTCATGTCAGGAGAGACCCAGTACTTC
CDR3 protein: CASSQVMSGETQYF

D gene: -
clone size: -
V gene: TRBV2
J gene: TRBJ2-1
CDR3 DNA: TGTGCCAGCACCCTAGACAGAAACAATGAGCAGTTCTTC
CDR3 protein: CASTLDRNNEQFF

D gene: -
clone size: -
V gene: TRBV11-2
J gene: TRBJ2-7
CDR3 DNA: TGTGCCAGCAGCTTAGTGGGGGCAGGGTACGAGCAGTACTTC
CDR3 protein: CASSLVGAGYEQYF

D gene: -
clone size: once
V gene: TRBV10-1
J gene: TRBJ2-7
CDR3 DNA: TGCGCCAGGACCGGACAAGATCATCCCTCCTACGAGCAGTACTTC
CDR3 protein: CARTGQDHPSYEQYF

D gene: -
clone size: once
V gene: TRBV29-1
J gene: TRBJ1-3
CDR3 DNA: TGCAGCGTTGAAGCAAAGGGTGGAAACACCATATATTTT
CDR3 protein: CSVEAKGGNTIYF

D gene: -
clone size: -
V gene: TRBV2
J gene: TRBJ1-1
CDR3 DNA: TGTGCCAGCAGTGAAGCGACAGAGCTCGGGAACACTGAAGCTTTCTTT
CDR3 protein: CASSEATELGNTEAFF

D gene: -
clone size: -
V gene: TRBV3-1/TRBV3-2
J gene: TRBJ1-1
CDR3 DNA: TGTGCCAGCAGCCAGACCCGGGGGAACACTGAAGCTTTCTTT
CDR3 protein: CASSQTRGNTEAFF

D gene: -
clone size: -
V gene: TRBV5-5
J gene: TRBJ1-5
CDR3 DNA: TGTGCCAGCAGCTTGGTGGACCAGCCCCAGCATTTT
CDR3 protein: CASSLVDQPQHF

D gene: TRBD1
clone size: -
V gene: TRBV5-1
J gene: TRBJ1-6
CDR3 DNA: TGCGCCAGCAGTTATCTCCGGGACAGTAATTCACCCCTCCACTTT
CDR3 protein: CASSYLRDSNSPLHF

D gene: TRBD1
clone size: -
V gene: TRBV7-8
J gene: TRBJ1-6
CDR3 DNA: TGTGCCAGCAGCGAGCGGACAGGGTCCGATTCACCCCTCCACTTT
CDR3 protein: CASSERTGSDSPLHF

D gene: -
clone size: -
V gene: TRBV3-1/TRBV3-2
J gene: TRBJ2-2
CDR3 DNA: TGTGCCAGCAGCCAAGATTGGACGGCGAACACCGGGGAGCTGTTTTTT
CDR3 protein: CASSQDWTANTGELFF

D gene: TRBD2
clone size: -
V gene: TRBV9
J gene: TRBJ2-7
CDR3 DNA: TGTGCCAGCAGCGCCTCCGGGGGTAGCGGGGGGTCCGAGCAGTACTTC
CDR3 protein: CASSASGGSGGSEQYF

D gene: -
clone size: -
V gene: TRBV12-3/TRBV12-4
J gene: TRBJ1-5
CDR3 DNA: TGTGCCAGCAGTTCAGGGACCGCTCAGCCCCAGCATTTT
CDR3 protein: CASSSGTAQPQHF

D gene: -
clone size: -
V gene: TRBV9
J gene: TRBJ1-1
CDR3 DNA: TGTGCCAGCAGCGGCCACATGATGGGGGTGAACACTGAAGCTTTCTTT
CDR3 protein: CASSGHMMGVNTEAFF

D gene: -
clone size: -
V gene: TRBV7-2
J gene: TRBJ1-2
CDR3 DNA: TGTGCCAGCAGCTTAGGGCAGGGAGGCGATGGCTACACCTTC
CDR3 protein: CASSLGQGGDGYTF

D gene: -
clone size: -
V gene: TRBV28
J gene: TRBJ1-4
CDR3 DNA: TGTGCCAGCCTTATGACAGGAAATGAAAAACTGTTTTTT
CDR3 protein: CASLMTGNEKLFF

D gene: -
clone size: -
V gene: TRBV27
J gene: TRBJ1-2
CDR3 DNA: TGTGCCAGCAGTTCCTCTCGCTCACGGTCCAATAATGGCTACACCTTC
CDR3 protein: CASSSSRSRSNNGYTF

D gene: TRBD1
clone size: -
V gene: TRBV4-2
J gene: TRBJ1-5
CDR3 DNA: TGTGCCAGCAGCTCCGGGACAGATAGCAATCAGCCCCAGCATTTT
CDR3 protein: CASSSGTDSNQPQHF

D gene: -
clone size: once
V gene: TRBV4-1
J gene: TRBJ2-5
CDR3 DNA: TGCGCCAGCAGCCAACCCGGGGCTGGTCAAGAGACCCAGTACTTC
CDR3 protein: CASSQPGAGQETQYF

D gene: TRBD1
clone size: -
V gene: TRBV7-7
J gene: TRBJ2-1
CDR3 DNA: TGTGCTAGCAGCTTAGCTGGGACAGGGGATGTCGGGAATGAGCAGTTCTTC
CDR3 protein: CASSLAGTGDVGNEQFF

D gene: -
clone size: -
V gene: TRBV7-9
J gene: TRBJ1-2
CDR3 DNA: TGTGCCAGCAGCTTATTCGGGGCTAAAAACTATGGCTACACCTTC
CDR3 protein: CASSLFGAKNYGYTF

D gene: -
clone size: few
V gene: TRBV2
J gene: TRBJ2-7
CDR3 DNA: TGTGCCAGCATCCTAGGGAGGATTATCAGTCACGAGCAGTACTTC
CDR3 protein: CASILGRIISHEQYF

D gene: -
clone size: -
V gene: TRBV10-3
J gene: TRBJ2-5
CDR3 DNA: TGTGCCATCAGTGGCGGGACTGGGGCCCAAGAGACCCAGTACTTC
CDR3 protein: CAISGGTGAQETQYF

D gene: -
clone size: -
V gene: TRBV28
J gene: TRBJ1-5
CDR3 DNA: TGTGCCAGCAGTTTCTTGCAAAGAAGCAATCAGCCCCAGCATTTT
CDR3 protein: CASSFLQRSNQPQHF

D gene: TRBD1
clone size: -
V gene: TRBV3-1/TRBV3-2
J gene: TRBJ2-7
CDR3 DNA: TGTGCCAGCAGCCAAGCAGGGGGCGACGAGCAGTACTTC
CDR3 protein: CASSQAGGDEQYF

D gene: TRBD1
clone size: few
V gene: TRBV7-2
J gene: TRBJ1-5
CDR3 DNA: TGTGCCAGCAGCTTAGTCGGCGGGACAGGGGCCTTTAATCAGCCCCAGCATTTT
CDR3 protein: CASSLVGGTGAFNQPQHF

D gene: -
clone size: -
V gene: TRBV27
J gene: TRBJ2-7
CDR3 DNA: TGTGCCAGCAGTTTAGTCGGACAGAGCTACGAGCAGTACTTC
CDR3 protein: CASSLVGQSYEQYF

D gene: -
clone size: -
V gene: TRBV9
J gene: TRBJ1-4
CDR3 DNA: TGTGCCAGCAGCACCGACAGCCATGAAAAACTGTTTTTT
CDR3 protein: CASSTDSHEKLFF

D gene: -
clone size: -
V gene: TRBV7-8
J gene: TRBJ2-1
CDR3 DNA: TGTGCCAGCAGCTTGCGGAGTGAGCAGTTCTTC
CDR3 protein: CASSLRSEQFF

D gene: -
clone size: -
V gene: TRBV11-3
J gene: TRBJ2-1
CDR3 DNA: TGTGCCAGCAGCTTAGAGGGAGTAAATGAGCAGTTCTTC
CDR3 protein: CASSLEGVNEQFF

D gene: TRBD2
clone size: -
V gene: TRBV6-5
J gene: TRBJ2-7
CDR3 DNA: TGTGCCAGCAGTTACTCGAAGGAGCGGGGGGACGAGCAGTACTTC
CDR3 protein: CASSYSKERGDEQYF

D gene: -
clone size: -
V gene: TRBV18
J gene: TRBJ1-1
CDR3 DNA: TGTGCCAGCTCACTGGAGGCAGGAGGAAGGGGCACTGAAGCTTTCTTT
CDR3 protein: CASSLEAGGRGTEAFF

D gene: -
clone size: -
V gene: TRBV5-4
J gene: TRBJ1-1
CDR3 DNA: TGTGCCAGCAGACAACAGGGTCGTGGGAACACTGAAGCTTTCTTT
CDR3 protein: CASRQQGRGNTEAFF

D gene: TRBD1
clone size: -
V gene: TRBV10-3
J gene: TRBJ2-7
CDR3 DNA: TGTGCCATCAGTGACCCAAGGGACAGGGCGGGCGAGCAGTACTTC
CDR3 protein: CAISDPRDRAGEQYF

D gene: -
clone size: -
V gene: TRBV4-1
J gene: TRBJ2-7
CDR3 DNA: TGCGCCAGCAGCCTTGGCGGAGGGACCTACGAGCAGTACTTC
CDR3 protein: CASSLGGGTYEQYF

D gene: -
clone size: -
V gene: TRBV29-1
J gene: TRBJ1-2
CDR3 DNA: TGCAGCGTGAAAGAGACAGGCACCTATGGCTACACCTTC
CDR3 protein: CSVKETGTYGYTF

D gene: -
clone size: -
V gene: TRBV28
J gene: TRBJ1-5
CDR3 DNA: TGTGCCAGCAGCTCTCCCGGCGAGGGCCAGTTTCAGCCCCAGCATTTT
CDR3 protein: CASSSPGEGQFQPQHF

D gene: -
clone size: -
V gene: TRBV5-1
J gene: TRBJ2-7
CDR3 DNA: TGCGCCAGCAGCTTGGTCGTCGGCTACGAGCAGTACTTC
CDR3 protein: CASSLVVGYEQYF

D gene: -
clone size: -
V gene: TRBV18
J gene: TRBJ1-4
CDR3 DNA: TGTGCCAGCTCACCACCGGGAACGGGGGAAAAACTGTTTTTT
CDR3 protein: CASSPPGTGEKLFF

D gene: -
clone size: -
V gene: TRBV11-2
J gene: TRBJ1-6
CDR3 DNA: TGTGCCAGCAGCTTAGCCGGGACGGGAAATTCACCCCTCCACTTT
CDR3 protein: CASSLAGTGNSPLHF

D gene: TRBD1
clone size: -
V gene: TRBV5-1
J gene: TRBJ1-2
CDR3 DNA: TGCGCCAGCAGCTTAGACAGGGCCCCCTATGGCTACACCTTC
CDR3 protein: CASSLDRAPYGYTF

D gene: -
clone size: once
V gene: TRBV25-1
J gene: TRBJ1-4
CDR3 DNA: TGTGCCAGCAGTGACAGGGTCTCGGCTAATGAAAAACTGTTTTTT
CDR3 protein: CASSDRVSANEKLFF

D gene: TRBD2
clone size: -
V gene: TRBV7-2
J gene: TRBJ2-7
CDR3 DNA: TGTGCCAGCAGCTTGCGATCCGGGACTAGCGGGGGGAGCTCCTACGAGCAGTACTTC
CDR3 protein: CASSLRSGTSGGSSYEQYF

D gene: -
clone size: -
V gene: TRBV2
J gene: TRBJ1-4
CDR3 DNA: TGTGCCAGCGGGGTTTTTGGAGGGGATGAAAAACTGTTTTTT
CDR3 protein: CASGVFGGDEKLFF

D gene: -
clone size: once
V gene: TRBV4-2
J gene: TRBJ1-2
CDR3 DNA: TGTGCCAGCAGCTACGACAGTTTAGTTTATGGCTACACCTTC
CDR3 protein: CASSYDSLVYGYTF

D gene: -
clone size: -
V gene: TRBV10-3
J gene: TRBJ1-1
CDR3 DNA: TGTGCCATCAGTGAGTGGGAGGGCATGAACACTGAAGCTTTCTTT
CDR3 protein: CAISEWEGMNTEAFF

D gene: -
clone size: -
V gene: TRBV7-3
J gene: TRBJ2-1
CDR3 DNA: TGTGCCAGCAGCAGTGCGGGTGAGCAGTTCTTC
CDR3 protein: CASSSAGEQFF

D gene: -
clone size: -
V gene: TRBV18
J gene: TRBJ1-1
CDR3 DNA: TGTGCCAGCTCCCGGAACGCGGGTGACACTGAAGCTTTCTTT
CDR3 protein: CASSRNAGDTEAFF

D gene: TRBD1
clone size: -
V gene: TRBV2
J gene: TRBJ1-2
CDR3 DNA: TGTGCCAGTATTAGCGGCGGGACAGCTACTTATGGCTACACCTTC
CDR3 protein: CASISGGTATYGYTF

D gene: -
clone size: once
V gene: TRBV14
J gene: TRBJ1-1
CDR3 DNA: TGTGCCAGCAGCCAAGATGTGGAAGCTTTCTTT
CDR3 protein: CASSQDVEAFF